The T cell receptor beta chain described here comes from a study of blood T cell repertoires in COVID-19. Turning to the study itself: The cDNA or gDNA used as material had been derived from T cells, B-cell-depleted T cells, or PBMCs.

The repertoire was sequenced with immunoSEQ multiplex PCR; TCRdb's copy has only in-frame clones and lacks some. Among around 170,000 clones listed, about four fifths were seen once. The CDR3 contains 11 residues. V was shortened by 5 bases and J by 6 bases, with 7 bases between the two germline ends. Per germline, CDR1 LNHDA and CDR2 SQIVND (reference sequence). V is TRBV19 and J is TRBJ1-2; no clear D. The sample comprised peripheral blood. The sequence was obtained from a woman between 40 and 55 years old with acute or convalescent COVID-19. CDR3 sequence: CASSQVHGYTF. Here the CDR3 DNA reads TGTGCCAGTAGTCAGGTTCATGGCTACACCTTC.